This T cell receptor (beta chain) derives from a study of shared clonotypes between healthy human individuals. Sorted-subset replicate PCRs used 150 to 200 ng of genomic DNA. This amount corresponded to 30,000 to 35,000 T cell genomes. Some clones are missing from TCRdb's copy, which holds only in-frame ones; the method was immunoSEQ multiplex PCR. The repertoire consists of about 330,000 clones, with roughly 70% occurring once and the leading ten covering approximately 10%. Study-wide results and limits: The genetic and exposure-history diversity represented was limited by few donors. The researchers took only blood, and tissue repertoires probably look different. Clonotypes that were shared across several donors made up approximately 5.1% of naive CD4 clonotypes.

On this clone: What it binds is not known.

Material for sequencing was memory CD4+ T cells sorted from blood. This sample's subset: CD45RA-negative fraction. The sequence came from a man aged 25-45 years in good health.

In nucleotides, the CDR3 is TGTGCCAGCTCACCTACGGGGACTAGCGGGAGTCTGGGCTACGAGCAGTACTTC. Translated, it gives CASSPTGTSGSLGYEQYF. The chain is built from TRBV18 and TRBJ2-7, with TRBD2 matching 14 bases. This CDR3 spans 18 amino acids. V lost 3 bases and J lost 3; bases outside the gene matches: 10. Germline CDR1 KGHSH, CDR2 LQKENI. The variable domain in full, with the rest retrieved from reference TRBV18 and TRBJ2-7, is NAGVMQNPRHLVRRRGQEARLRCSPMKGHSHVYWYRQLPEEGLKFMVYLQKENIIDESGMPKERFSAEFPKEGPSILRIQQVVRGDSAAYFCASSPTGTSGSLGYEQYFGPGTRLTVT.